Below, 15 T cell receptor beta chains from the same sample are listed, as sequenced in a study of T-cell memory formation after mild COVID-19. A single record per CDR3 protein comes from TCRdb applying MiXCR to the 5' RACE reads. The table has 350,000 to 500,000 distinct CDR3 sequences, 23% seen once. The specimen was PBMCs or a T cell subset sorted from them (not recorded which). The receptors shown here come from an adult woman who had mild COVID-19 (a few samples of this study predate the infection). Cell type and time point are not known.

V is TRBV20-1 and J is TRBJ2-5; TRBD1 agrees at 8 bases. Germline V gene data show CDR1 as DFQATT and CDR2 as SNEGSKA (reference sequence). The CDR3 loop spans 16 amino acids. The junction had 8 bases not matched to a gene; V was cut back by 1 base and J by 1 base. CDR3 sequence reads: CSARVGQAGGQETQYF. The CDR3 coding sequence is TGCAGTGCTAGAGTGGGACAGGCTGGGGGCCAAGAGACCCAGTACTTC.

This chain joins TRBV12-3 or TRBV12-4 and TRBJ2-1, with D perhaps TRBD1 (6 bases). This CDR3 region has 12 residues. The ends were cut back, 6 bases at V and 5 bases at J, with 8 bases in the middle. This chain's CDR3 is CASSWTDNEQFF. As DNA, the CDR3 is TGTGCCAGCAGCTGGACAGACAATGAGCAGTTCTTC.

This chain connects TRBV5-1 to TRBJ2-1, with 16 bases fitting TRBD2. CDR3 length: 15 amino acids. V gave up 6 bases and J gave up 6 bases; unmatched junction bases: 3. The germline V gene encodes CDR1 SGHRS and CDR2 YFSETQ. The CDR3 DNA sequence: TGCGCCAGCACCGGGACTAGCGGGAGGGCCAATGAGCAGTTCTTC. Amino acids: CASTGTSGRANEQFF.

The rearrangement uses TRBV5-1 and TRBJ1-6; 7 positions agree with TRBD1. The V gene end was trimmed by 4 bases and the J gene end by 7 bases; junction bases not matched to a gene: 11. The CDR3 totals 16 residues. CDR1 and CDR2 (germline): SGHRS, YFSETQ. The DNA of the CDR3 is TGCGCCAGCAGCGCAATACCGGGACAGCAAAATTCACCCCTCCACTTT. Translation: CASSAIPGQQNSPLHF.

This clonotype was counted only a few times. The chain recombines TRBV7-2 with TRBJ1-1; possibly TRBD1 for D (5 bases). The CDR3 is made up of 16 amino acids. The germline V gene encodes CDR1 SGHTA and CDR2 FQGNSA. Deletions cut 1 base from V and 8 bases from J, with 20 bases between. The CDR3 DNA reads as TGTGCCAGCAGCTTAGTGGTGTGGGGTTCCGGGGGGGAAGCTTTCTTT. Its protein product is CASSLVVWGSGGEAFF.

This clonotype was counted a few times. This chain connects TRBV7-2 to TRBJ1-2; a possible D gene is TRBD1 (6 bases). Germline CDR1 is SGHTA and CDR2 is FQGNSA. The germline V and J ends were trimmed by 5 bases and 5 bases, with 15 bases remaining between them. This CDR3 contains 14 residues. Here the CDR3 reads CASSPSTGLYGYTF. CDR3 DNA sequence: TGTGCCAGCAGCCCTAGTACAGGGTTGTATGGCTACACCTTC.

J is TRBJ2-3 and V is TRBV20-1, with 7 bases matching TRBD2. This CDR3 comprises 14 residues. V lost 3 bases to trimming and J lost 1 base; unmatched junction nucleotides: 4. Germline V gene data show CDR1 as DFQATT and CDR2 as SNEGSKA (reference sequence). CDR3 region: CSASGRSGTDTQYF. For the CDR3, the DNA is TGCAGTGCTAGCGGGAGGTCAGGCACAGATACGCAGTATTTT.

This clonotype was picked up a small number of times. The gene calls are TRBV15 and TRBJ1-1; TRBD1 is a possible D gene (5 bases). CDR1 is LNHNV and CDR2 is YYDKDF in the germline V gene (reference sequence). The V end lost 3 bases, the J end lost 4 bases, and 21 bases lay between the germline ends. CDR3 size: 17 residues. DNA of the CDR3: TGTGCCACCAGCAGTCCGCGAGGGGAAGGGAGGGGCACTGAAGCTTTCTTT. This sequence encodes CATSSPRGEGRGTEAFF. The full variable domain, its missing parts supplied by reference TRBV15 and TRBJ1-1, is DAMVIQNPRYQVTQFGKPVTLSCSQTLNHNVMYWYQQKSSQAPKLLFHYYDKDFNNEADTPDNFQSRRPNTSFCFLDIRSPGLGDTAMYLCATSSPRGEGRGTEAFFGQGTRLTVV.

The chain employs TRBV5-4 and TRBJ2-3; 14 bases align to TRBD2. Looked up from germline, CDR1 is SGHNT and CDR2 is YYREEE (reference sequence). This CDR3 region has 16 residues. The ends lost 2 bases at V and 4 bases at J; junction bases unmatched: 3. The CDR3: CASSFRLAGGADTQYF. CDR3 DNA sequence: TGTGCCAGCAGCTTCCGACTAGCGGGAGGGGCAGATACGCAGTATTTT.

The chain's CDR3 is CASSPRRGYNQPQHF. The CDR3 DNA reads TGTGCCAGCAGCCCCCGCAGGGGCTACAATCAGCCCCAGCATTTT. V usage is TRBV7-6 and J usage is TRBJ1-5; TRBD1 might be the D (6 bases). The V end lost 5 bases, the J end lost 3 bases, and 14 bases lay between the germline ends. The CDR3 totals 15 residues. Germline CDR1 SGHVS, CDR2 FNYEAQ.

This clonotype was picked up one time. The V call is TRBV27, the J call TRBJ2-7; D gene uncertain. The CDR3 has 16 residues. V dropped 2 bases and J dropped 2 bases, with 16 bases sitting between them. Germline assignment: CDR1 MNHEY and CDR2 SMNVEV (reference sequence). The CDR3 nucleotides are TGTGCCAGCAGTTTAATTGTCCAGGTTCCAACCTACGAGCAGTACTTC. This codes for CASSLIVQVPTYEQYF.

This clonotype was seen a few times. The rearrangement joins TRBV24-1 to TRBJ2-3; D call uncertain. CDR1 is KGHDR and CDR2 is SFDVKD in the germline V gene. This CDR3 has 14 residues. Trimming took off 9 bases at V and 2 bases at J, with 14 bases between the two ends. The CDR3 protein is CATRYPVPTDTQYF. CDR3 nucleotides: TGTGCCACCCGGTATCCGGTCCCCACAGATACGCAGTATTTT.

CDR3 sequence: CSARGAGYGYTF. Here the CDR3 DNA reads TGCAGTGCTAGAGGGGCAGGGTATGGCTACACCTTC. The chain recombines TRBV20-1 with TRBJ1-2; tentative D call: TRBD1 (5 bases). Trimming stripped 1 base from V and 5 bases from J, with 8 bases between. Looked up from germline, CDR1 is DFQATT and CDR2 is SNEGSKA (reference sequence). This CDR3 has 12 amino acids.

This clonotype has more than one count but fewer than ten. J is TRBJ2-7 and V is TRBV20-1; D may match TRBD1 or TRBD2 (5 bases each). In germline, CDR1 is DFQATT, CDR2 SNEGSKA (reference sequence). This CDR3 contains 12 residues. The ends were cut back, 1 base at V and 6 bases at J, with 10 bases in the middle. CDR3 nucleotide sequence: TGCAGTGCTAGAGGGGGACCCCCCGAGCAGTACTTC. It is translated as CSARGGPPEQYF.

This clonotype was observed a handful of times. The chain joins TRBV10-3 to TRBJ1-3; D unresolved. V shed 8 bases and J shed 4 bases, with 12 bases lying between them. The CDR3 consists of 13 residues. Germline loops: CDR1 ENHRY, CDR2 SYGVKD. For the CDR3, the DNA is TGTGCCATCCGTCCGGGATCCGGAAACACCATATATTTT. This gives the protein CAIRPGSGNTIYF.